This T cell receptor beta chain was captured by sequencing in a study of T cells in Graves' hyperthyroidism and ophthalmopathy. RNA transcripts gave rise to amplified TCR beta CDR3 regions. First-round RT-PCR of the TCR CDR3 relied on the HTBI primer set. TCRdb reprocessed the multiplex PCR reads via MiXCR and lists one record per CDR3 protein. In the table there are about 250,000 distinct CDR3 sequences, approximately 24% of which are singletons. Diagnoses rested on clinical symptoms, serum thyroxine and TRAb, thyroid ultrasound and orbital computed tomography. General study results and limits: Expanded thyroid clonotypes (above 0.001) were mostly also found in blood. Ophthalmopathy stood apart from stable hyperthyroidism in a 13 V-J model.

Germline assignment: CDR1 DFQATT and CDR2 SNEGSKA (reference sequence). Trimming left V 0 bases short and J 7 bases short, with 18 bases between. CDR3 size: 15 residues. On this clonotype: Its antigen is not known.

The sample was blood. The rearrangement joins TRBV20-1 to TRBJ2-5; tentatively, D is TRBD1 or TRBD2 (6 bases each). This TCR came from a woman in her thirties or forties with Graves' ophthalmopathy. CDR3 nucleotides: TGCAGTGCTAGAGATTCCCGGGGGCAGGAGGGGACCCAGTACTTC. Translated, it gives CSARDSRGQEGTQYF.